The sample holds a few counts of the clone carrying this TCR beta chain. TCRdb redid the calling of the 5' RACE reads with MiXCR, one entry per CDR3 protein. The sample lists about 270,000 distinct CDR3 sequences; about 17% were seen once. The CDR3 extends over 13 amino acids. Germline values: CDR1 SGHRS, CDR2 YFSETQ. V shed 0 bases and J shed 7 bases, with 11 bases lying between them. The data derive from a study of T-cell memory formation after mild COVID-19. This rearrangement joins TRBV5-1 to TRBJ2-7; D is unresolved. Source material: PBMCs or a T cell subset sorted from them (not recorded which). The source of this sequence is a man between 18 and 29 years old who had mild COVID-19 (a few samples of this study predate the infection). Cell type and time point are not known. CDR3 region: CASSLAGQVEQYF. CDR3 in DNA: TGCGCCAGCAGCTTGGCTGGGCAGGTGGAGCAGTACTTC. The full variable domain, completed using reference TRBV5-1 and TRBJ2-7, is KAGVTQTPRYLIKTRGQQVTLSCSPISGHRSVSWYQQTPGQGLQFLFEYFSETQRNKGNFPGRFSGRQFSNSRSEMNVSTLELGDSALYLCASSLAGQVEQYFGPGTRLTVT.